The 21 T cell receptor beta chains below come from one sample, sequenced in a study of T cell responses to AZD1222 COVID-19 vaccine. Data came from immunoSEQ multiplex PCR; TCRdb stores just in-frame clones and leaves some out. The table lists about 160,000 clones, 85% to 90% of them singletons. The specimen comprised peripheral blood, sampled on day 0 of AZD1222 vaccination. The source of these receptors is an adult in good health.

The V gene is TRBV4-3, the J gene TRBJ1-2, with D possibly TRBD1 on 5 matching bases. The CDR3 is 14 residues long. The V gene lost 0 bases and the J gene lost 5 bases, with 10 bases spanning the gap. From germline, CDR1 is LGHNA and CDR2 YSLEER. CDR3 DNA: TGCGCCAGCAGCCAAGACGGGGCAGGGTATGGCTACACCTTC. The encoded protein is CASSQDGAGYGYTF.

The table lists this clone with many counts. One end of the junction fails to match germline, which may point to a read error. The rearrangement joins TRBV7-2 to TRBJ2-1; 8 bases match TRBD1. This CDR3 has 15 amino acids. Looked up from germline, CDR1 is SGHTA and CDR2 is FQGNSA. The CDR3 here is CASSIGQGSFNEQFF. As DNA, the CDR3 is TGTGCCAGCAGCATCGGACAGGGATCCTTCAATGAGCAGTTCTTC.

This chain joins TRBV5-4 and TRBJ2-1; TRBD2 aligns across 10 bases. The V and J ends lost 4 bases and 6 bases, in that order; junction bases with no gene match: 10. CDR3 size: 16 residues. Germline CDR1 SGHNT, CDR2 YYREEE (reference sequence). CDR3 in amino acids: CASSIPSSGRSNEQFF. Here the CDR3 DNA reads TGTGCCAGCAGCATCCCTTCTAGCGGGAGAAGCAATGAGCAGTTCTTC.

V usage is TRBV5-8 and J usage is TRBJ2-7; D may be TRBD2 (5 bases). Per the germline V gene, CDR1 is SGHTS and CDR2 is YDEGEE. The germline V and J ends were trimmed by 3 bases and 6 bases, with 16 bases remaining between them. This CDR3 region has 14 residues. CDR3 DNA sequence: TGTGCCAGCAGCTCTCCGGCCGGGAAAGTCGAGCAGTACTTC. Translation gives CASSSPAGKVEQYF.

The V gene is TRBV9, the J gene TRBJ2-1; 7 bases fit TRBD2. The CDR3 is 17 amino acids. Trimming cost V 0 bases and J 6 bases; bases outside gene matches: 12. Germline-derived CDR1 and CDR2 are SGDLS and YYNGEE. The CDR3 coding sequence is TGTGCCAGCAGCGTAGGCGGGCGGCTAGCGGAGGCCAATGAGCAGTTCTTC. Residues: CASSVGGRLAEANEQFF.

The J gene is TRBJ2-7, the V gene TRBV5-1; D is possibly TRBD2 (6 bases). The CDR3 has 17 residues. Germline CDR1 and CDR2: SGHRS and YFSETQ. V was shortened by 2 bases and J by 6 bases, with 24 bases between the two germline ends. The CDR3 protein is CASSFQIRGSVTGEQYF. In DNA, the CDR3 is TGCGCCAGCAGCTTCCAAATTCGGGGGTCAGTTACCGGCGAGCAGTACTTC.

This clone was recorded only once. This chain links TRBV29-1 with TRBJ2-1; 9 nucleotides match TRBD2. Germline V gene lookup returns CDR1 SQVTM and CDR2 ANQGSEA. CDR3 length: 15 amino acids. The ends lost 3 bases at V and 0 bases at J; junction bases unmatched: 3. The CDR3 DNA sequence: TGCAGCGTTGAGGGGCGGGAGGGCTCCTACAATGAGCAGTTCTTC. This encodes CSVEGREGSYNEQFF.

The table lists this clone with a count of one. The rearrangement links TRBV10-3 to TRBJ1-1; D unclear. CDR3 size: 13 residues. V dropped 2 bases and J dropped 4 bases, with 8 bases sitting between them. Germline V gene lookup returns CDR1 ENHRY and CDR2 SYGVKD. The CDR3 nucleotides read TGTGCCATCAGTGAGAGCCCTAGCACTGAAGCTTTCTTT. Protein product: CAISESPSTEAFF.

The CDR3 bases are TGTGCCAGCAAACGGGGACAGAACACTGAAGCTTTCTTT. It yields the protein CASKRGQNTEAFF. This rearrangement joins TRBV3-1 (or the pseudogene TRBV3-2) to TRBJ1-1, with a possible D match to TRBD1 (6 bases). The ends were cut back, 7 bases at V and 1 base at J, with 10 bases in the middle. From germline, CDR1 is LGHDT and CDR2 YNNKEL (reference sequence). There are 13 residues in the CDR3.

The gene calls are TRBV19 and TRBJ2-6, with D unresolved. This CDR3 region has 18 residues. V lost 7 bases and J 1 base, leaving 20 bases between the germline ends. The germline V gene encodes CDR1 LNHDA and CDR2 SQIVND (reference sequence). Written as DNA, the CDR3 is TGTGCCAGTACTCACGGGCCAGGTCCCTTATCTGGGGCCAACGTCCTGACTTTC. This sequence encodes CASTHGPGPLSGANVLTF.

This chain uses TRBV25-1 with TRBJ1-2; D is possibly TRBD1 (5 bases). CDR1 and CDR2 (germline): MGHDK, SYGVNS. This CDR3 region has 13 residues. Trimming removed 3 bases at V and 2 bases at J, with 7 bases between. CDR3 amino acids: CASSEAGNYGYTF. DNA for the CDR3: TGTGCCAGCAGTGAGGCAGGGAACTATGGCTACACCTTC.

This rearrangement joins TRBV9 to TRBJ2-3; D possibly corresponds to TRBD2 (7 bases). The CDR3 extends over 14 amino acids. Germline CDR1 reads SGDLS; CDR2 reads YYNGEE. Trimming shortened V by 6 bases and J by 2 bases, and 13 bases separated the two germline ends. The CDR3 DNA follows: TGTGCCAGCAATGCGGGGGCCTACACAGATACGCAGTATTTT. This gives the protein CASNAGAYTDTQYF.

A single count supports this clone. This chain connects TRBV19 to TRBJ2-1; D not certain. V was clipped by 7 bases and J by 0 bases, with 13 bases between them. Germline V CDR1 and CDR2: LNHDA, SQIVND (reference sequence). This CDR3 is 15 amino acids long. The CDR3 region has the DNA TGTGCCAGTACCCCAAGCTCCAGCTCCTACAATGAGCAGTTCTTC. Protein product: CASTPSSSSYNEQFF.

This clone appeared once. V and J are TRBV12-3 or TRBV12-4 and TRBJ1-1; D not certain. The CDR3 runs 13 residues. V shed 2 bases and J shed 12 bases, with 16 bases lying between them. CDR3 in amino acids: CASSLRHPFGTFF. In nucleotides, the CDR3 is TGTGCCAGCAGTTTAAGGCACCCCTTCGGAACTTTCTTT.

The V call is TRBV3-1 (or the pseudogene TRBV3-2), the J call TRBJ1-1; no clear D gene. The CDR3 is 16 amino acids. CDR1 and CDR2 (germline): LGHDT, YNNKEL (reference sequence). V lost 4 bases and J 0 bases, leaving 15 bases between the germline ends. Here the CDR3 reads CASSRRQADMNTEAFF. CDR3 nucleotide sequence: TGTGCCAGCAGCCGAAGGCAGGCCGACATGAACACTGAAGCTTTCTTT.

A single count supports this clone. J is TRBJ1-2 and V is TRBV29-1; D call uncertain. This CDR3 is 11 amino acids long. Germline V gene data show CDR1 as SQVTM and CDR2 as ANQGSEA. Trimming shortened V by 4 bases and J by 8 bases, and 11 bases separated the two germline ends. The CDR3 DNA is TGCAGCGTTGCCACGGGAGGGGGCTACACCTTC. Its translation: CSVATGGGYTF. The entire variable domain, with the rest obtained from reference TRBV29-1 and TRBJ1-2, is as follows: SAVISQKPSRDICQRGTSLTIQCQVDSQVTMMFWYRQQPGQSLTLIATANQGSEATYESGFVIDKFPISRPNLTFSTLTVSNMSPEDSSIYLCSVATGGGYTFGSGTRLTVV.

The gene calls are TRBV27 and TRBJ1-4; D not certain. V shed 0 bases and J shed 0 bases, with 5 bases lying between them. Germline loops: CDR1 MNHEY, CDR2 SMNVEV (reference sequence). The CDR3 contains 15 residues. The CDR3 sequence is CASSLSHPTNEKLFF. In DNA form, the CDR3 reads TGTGCCAGCAGTTTATCGCACCCAACTAATGAAAAACTGTTTTTT.

This chain uses TRBV7-9 with TRBJ1-6; no clear D. The CDR3 has 13 residues. V shed 1 base and J shed 6 bases, with 4 bases lying between them. The germline V gene encodes CDR1 SEHNR and CDR2 FQNEAQ (reference sequence). The CDR3 DNA reads as TGTGCCAGCAGCTTAGGTGCTAATTCACCCCTCCACTTT. Its translation is CASSLGANSPLHF.

This chain joins TRBV6-6 and TRBJ2-7; 7 bases are a match to TRBD1. Germline V gives CDR1 MNHNY, CDR2 SVGAGI (reference sequence). The CDR3 covers 15 residues. V dropped 6 bases and J dropped 3; count of bases not matched to a gene: 11. The CDR3 sequence: CASRATGEGGYEQYF. In DNA, the CDR3 is TGTGCCAGCAGAGCTACAGGGGAAGGGGGCTACGAGCAGTACTTC.

The chain couples TRBV27 to TRBJ2-7; a weak D match, TRBD1 (6 bases). The CDR3 has 14 amino acids. V shed 5 bases and J shed 5 bases, with 16 bases lying between them. Germline lookup yields CDR1 MNHEY and CDR2 SMNVEV (reference sequence). CDR3 loop: CASSPRGVLHEQYF. CDR3 bases: TGTGCCAGCAGTCCCAGGGGCGTATTACACGAGCAGTACTTC.

The CDR3 protein is CASSKTEAFF. CDR3 sequence (DNA): TGTGCCAGCAGTAAGACTGAAGCTTTCTTT. The chain recombines TRBV6-5 with TRBJ1-1, with D hard to call. Trimming stripped 5 bases from V and 5 bases from J, with 3 bases between. The CDR3 runs 10 residues. The germline CDR1 and CDR2 sequences are MNHEY and SVGAGI.